This TCR beta chain appears in the sequencing data of a study of blood T cell repertoires in COVID-19. In the study overall: Sites across the United States, Italy and Spain contributed samples from acute and convalescent COVID-19. PBMCs, B-cell-depleted T cells, or T cells were the source of the cDNA or gDNA that made up the material.

The V and J ends lost 5 bases and 7 bases respectively, with 14 bases between them. CDR3 length: 13 residues. Germline V lookup: CDR1 MNHNY, CDR2 SVGAGI (reference sequence). As originally analysed: Estimation of nucleated cell counts was performed using reference gene primer amplification. Only in-frame clones appear in the TCRdb table, and some are missing; sequencing was by immunoSEQ multiplex PCR. Clonal size and the V and J genes are those of that table, whereas D and trimming came from the DNA. The sample yields fewer than 300,000 clones, around 82% seen once. Input material: peripheral blood. This TCR came from a woman aged 18-29 years with acute or convalescent COVID-19. This rearrangement joins TRBV6-6 to TRBJ1-1; unclear D gene. CDR3 in amino acids: CASSPYPTFEAFF. For the CDR3, the DNA is TGTGCCAGCAGTCCTTACCCCACTTTTGAAGCTTTCTTT.